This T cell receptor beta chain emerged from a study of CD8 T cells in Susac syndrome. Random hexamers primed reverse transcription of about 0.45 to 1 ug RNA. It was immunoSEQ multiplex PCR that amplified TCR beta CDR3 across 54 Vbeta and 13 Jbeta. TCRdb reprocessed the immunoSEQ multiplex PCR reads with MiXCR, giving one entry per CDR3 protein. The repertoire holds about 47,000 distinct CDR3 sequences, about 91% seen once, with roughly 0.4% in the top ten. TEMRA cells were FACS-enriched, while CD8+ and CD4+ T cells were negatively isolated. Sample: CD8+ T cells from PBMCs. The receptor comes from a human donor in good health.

The CDR3 region is CASSEALSGLATDTQYF. For the CDR3, the DNA is TGTGCCAGCAGTGAAGCGCTTTCGGGACTAGCCACAGATACGCAGTATTTT. The chain is built from TRBV2 and TRBJ2-3; 9 bases match TRBD2. This CDR3 spans 17 amino acids. V lost 0 bases to trimming and J lost 2 bases; unmatched junction nucleotides: 6. In germline, CDR1 is SNHLY, CDR2 FYNNEI.